The 3 T cell receptor beta chains listed next were all sequenced from one sample in a study of T cell repertoires in cytomegalovirus infection (dated by TCRdb to between 2018 and 2020). For sequencing, an Illumina HiSeq 1500 was employed. Using fastp at Q25 and MiXCR, TCRdb reprocessed the public reads and kept productive beta chains. CDR3 protein sequences are deduplicated, and each keeps its most common genes and DNA. The sample contains about 300,000 distinct CDR3 sequences, 9.6% of them found a single time. Jointly, the top ten make up approximately 2.4% of the sample. Sequenced material: PBMCs. The receptor source for this set is a human donor in good health (CMV status not recorded). Some clones in this sample may be carry-over from other donors' samples.

Remarks on this clonotype: A read error may produce the germline difference seen at one junction end. V usage is TRBV5-1 and J usage is TRBJ2-5; a weak D match, TRBD1 (5 bases). The germline CDR1 and CDR2 sequences are SGHRS and YFSETQ. CDR3 length equals 16 residues. CDR3 protein: CDSSLVVVQGTETQYF. The CDR3 DNA sequence: TGCGACAGCAGCTTGGTGGTGGTGCAGGGTACAGAGACCCAGTACTTC.

This clonotype has just a few counts. The rearrangement uses TRBV18 and TRBJ1-2, with 7 bases matching TRBD1. CDR3 size: 14 residues. Germline loops: CDR1 KGHSH, CDR2 LQKENI. V trimming: 6 bases; J trimming: 5 bases; junction bases outside the gene matches: 9. CDR3 region: CASSPGQTFYGYTF. CDR3 DNA sequence: TGTGCCAGCTCCCCGGGACAGACTTTTTATGGCTACACCTTC. Combining the CDR3 with reference TRBV18 and TRBJ1-2 gives the whole variable domain NAGVMQNPRHLVRRRGQEARLRCSPMKGHSHVYWYRQLPEEGLKFMVYLQKENIIDESGMPKERFSAEFPKEGPSILRIQQVVRGDSAAYFCASSPGQTFYGYTFGSGTRLTVV.

This clonotype showed up many times. The chain employs TRBV29-1 and TRBJ2-5; 8 bases are a match to TRBD2. Germline V gene sequence: CDR1 SQVTM, CDR2 ANQGSEA. CDR3 length equals 14 residues. The ends lost 2 bases at V and 2 bases at J; junction bases unmatched: 4. The CDR3 DNA sequence: TGCAGCGTTGAAAGGCGGGGGGCGCAAGAGACCCAGTACTTC. It yields the protein CSVERRGAQETQYF. Using reference TRBV29-1 and TRBJ2-5 for the parts outside the CDR3, the full variable domain is SAVISQKPSRDICQRGTSLTIQCQVDSQVTMMFWYRQQPGQSLTLIATANQGSEATYESGFVIDKFPISRPNLTFSTLTVSNMSPEDSSIYLCSVERRGAQETQYFGPGTRLLVL.